A selection of T cell receptor beta chains follows, all from one sample in a study of blood T cells in healthy people across ages. TCRdb processed the 5' RACE reads anew with MiXCR; each CDR3 protein has one entry. The table includes 1,500,000 or so distinct CDR3 sequences, roughly 59% detected once. The material sequenced was blood. These TCRs come from a man younger than 35 in good health. Both conserved end residues are part of each CDR3. Each record gives: clone size, J gene, V gene, D gene, CDR3 protein, CDR3 DNA. D genes are given only for firm matches. Clone sizes are given selectively: once, few, many, or a class where the clone is expanded.

>few|TRBJ1-4|TRBV20-1|NA
CSASPEYRVDEKLFF
TGCAGTGCCTCACCCGAATACAGGGTCGATGAAAAACTGTTTTTT
>few|TRBJ2-7|TRBV7-2|NA
CASSLVVHEQYF
TGTGCCAGCAGCTTAGTAGTCCACGAGCAGTACTTC
>NA|TRBJ1-1|TRBV4-1|TRBD1
CASSPEQGARTEAFF
TGCGCCAGCAGCCCCGAACAGGGGGCGCGGACTGAAGCTTTCTTT
>NA|TRBJ2-4|TRBV6-2/TRBV6-3|NA
CASRSGPGFEEQYF
TGTGCCAGCAGATCTGGACCAGGGTTTGAGGAGCAGTACTTC
>NA|TRBJ1-5|TRBV6-1|NA
CASSDGAYSNQPQHF
TGTGCCAGCAGTGACGGAGCGTATAGCAATCAGCCCCAGCATTTT
>NA|TRBJ2-5|TRBV27|TRBD2
CASSSPVGGEQYF
TGTGCCAGCAGTTCCCCCGTTGGGGGGGAGCAGTACTTC
>few|TRBJ1-5|TRBV28|NA
CASSPTWTAYSNQPQHF
TGTGCCAGCAGTCCCACTTGGACAGCTTATAGCAATCAGCCCCAGCATTTT
>NA|TRBJ2-5|TRBV4-2|TRBD2
CASSQTATGTKETQYF
TGTGCCAGCAGTCAAACGGCGACCGGGACTAAAGAGACCCAGTACTTC
>few|TRBJ2-3|TRBV20-1|TRBD2
CSASPGLAGNWRDTQYF
TGCAGTGCTAGTCCAGGCCTAGCGGGGAATTGGAGAGATACGCAGTATTTT
>NA|TRBJ2-5|TRBV4-1|NA
CASSQVSTGGIRGETQYF
TGCGCCAGCAGCCAAGTCTCTACTGGCGGAATCCGAGGGGAGACCCAGTACTTC
>NA|TRBJ2-7|TRBV10-3|TRBD2
CAISPPGTSGAEQYF
TGTGCCATCAGTCCCCCCGGGACTAGCGGTGCCGAGCAGTACTTC
>few|TRBJ2-7|TRBV27|NA
CASSYNPDRFYEQYF
TGTGCCAGCAGTTACAATCCCGACAGGTTCTACGAGCAGTACTTC
>NA|TRBJ2-5|TRBV11-2|TRBD1
CASSLDPGGIETQYF
TGTGCCAGCAGCTTAGATCCAGGGGGCATAGAGACCCAGTACTTC
>NA|TRBJ1-2|TRBV29-1|NA
CSVGAQGNYGYTF
TGCAGCGTTGGCGCCCAAGGGAACTATGGCTACACCTTC
>NA|TRBJ2-1|TRBV7-9|NA
CASSIPNRAGSEQFF
TGTGCCAGCAGCATACCCAACAGGGCGGGTAGTGAGCAGTTCTTC
>NA|TRBJ1-2|TRBV5-4|TRBD1
CASSLAGYQGGYGYTF
TGTGCCAGCAGCTTGGCGGGGTACCAGGGGGGATATGGCTACACCTTC
>NA|TRBJ2-3|TRBV24-1|NA
CATSWAGADTQYF
TGTGCCACCTCCTGGGCCGGGGCAGATACGCAGTATTTT
>few|TRBJ2-3|TRBV20-1|NA
CSAVDSLGTQYF
TGCAGTGCGGTGGACTCGCTGGGGACGCAGTATTTT
>NA|TRBJ1-2|TRBV29-1|NA
CSVEVSDYGYTF
TGCAGCGTTGAGGTTTCTGACTATGGCTACACCTTC
>NA|TRBJ2-7|TRBV4-1|TRBD1
CASSLSGQRYEQYF
TGCGCCAGCAGCCTGTCGGGACAGAGGTACGAGCAGTACTTC
>few|TRBJ1-4|TRBV27|NA
CASRKTGASEKLFF
TGTGCCAGCCGAAAAACAGGAGCCTCAGAAAAACTGTTTTTT
>NA|TRBJ2-3|TRBV2|TRBD2
CASSDPRLAGNTDTQYF
TGTGCCAGCAGCGATCCCCGGCTAGCGGGCAACACAGATACGCAGTATTTT
>NA|TRBJ2-7|TRBV20-1|NA
CSARDRAAVAYEQYF
TGCAGTGCTAGAGATCGGGCAGCGGTCGCCTACGAGCAGTACTTC
>once|TRBJ2-3|TRBV4-1|NA
CASSQDRLSDTQYF
TGCGCCAGCAGCCAAGATCGCTTATCAGATACGCAGTATTTT
>few|TRBJ1-5|TRBV4-1|TRBD1
CASSPRQGVDNQPQHF
TGCGCCAGCAGCCCTCGACAGGGGGTCGACAATCAGCCCCAGCATTTT
>NA|TRBJ2-1|TRBV7-9|NA
CATDSYSYNEQFF
TGTGCCACCGACAGTTACTCCTACAATGAGCAGTTCTTC
>NA|TRBJ1-1|TRBV6-2/TRBV6-3|NA
CASSYRVSGTEAFF
TGTGCCAGCAGTTACAGGGTCTCAGGGACTGAAGCTTTCTTT
>NA|TRBJ2-3|TRBV20-1|NA
CSASGGLFTDTQYF
TGCAGTGCTAGTGGGGGACTCTTCACAGATACGCAGTATTTT
>few|TRBJ2-5|TRBV7-2|NA
CASSLAGTVLTQYF
TGTGCCAGCAGCTTAGCGGGGACTGTTCTGACCCAGTACTTC